The 21 T cell receptor beta chains in this list originate from one sample, sequenced in a study of PD-1 blockade in classical Hodgkin lymphoma. The protocol was immunoSEQ multiplex PCR, while the TCRdb copy is restricted to in-frame clones and leaves out a portion. Of tens of thousands of clones in the sample, around 80% were seen once. Sample time point: cycle 4 day 1 (C4D1), after 6 weeks of nivolumab. Every patient had relapsed following autologous stem cell transplantation, and cohorts differed in brentuximab vedotin exposure. Specimen: peripheral blood mononuclear cells (PBMCs), collected before the fourth cycle of nivolumab. The receptor source for this set is a human donor with classical Hodgkin lymphoma.

The chain is built from TRBV27 and TRBJ2-7, with D possibly TRBD2 on 6 matching bases. CDR1 MNHEY and CDR2 SMNVEV come from the germline V gene (reference sequence). This CDR3 has 14 amino acids. V lost 5 bases and J lost 3, with 14 bases in between. CDR3 protein: CASSRDSPIYEQYF. The CDR3 DNA follows: TGTGCCAGCAGTCGGGACTCGCCAATCTACGAGCAGTACTTC.

V is TRBV7-2 and J is TRBJ2-7; D gene unclear. This CDR3 has 11 amino acids. Germline CDR1 and CDR2: SGHTA and FQGNSA. Between the trimmed V and J ends, which lost 4 bases and 5 bases, there was a span of 6 bases. CDR3 DNA sequence: TGTGCCAGCAGCTCGTCCCACGAGCAGTACTTC. It encodes CASSSSHEQYF.

This chain links TRBV6-1 with TRBJ1-2, with D perhaps TRBD1 (5 bases). CDR3 length: 13 residues. V was clipped by 3 bases and J by 2 bases, with 7 bases between them. CDR1 and CDR2 from the germline V gene are MNHNS and SASEGT. The DNA of the CDR3 is TGTGCCAGCAGTGAGGGGGGGAACTATGGCTACACCTTC. This translates into CASSEGGNYGYTF.

The chain carries TRBV9 and TRBJ2-2; D is possibly TRBD2 (5 bases). From germline, CDR1 is SGDLS and CDR2 YYNGEE. V lost 4 bases and J lost 8, with 12 bases in between. There are 13 residues in the CDR3. CDR3 protein: CASSSLRRGELFF. The CDR3 DNA follows: TGTGCCAGCAGCTCCCTCCGGAGGGGGGAGCTGTTTTTT.

The rearrangement links TRBV7-9 to TRBJ1-2; no definite D call. CDR1 is SEHNR and CDR2 is FQNEAQ in the germline V gene (reference sequence). V gave up 6 bases and J gave up 8 bases, with 13 bases separating them. The length of the CDR3 is 12 residues. CDR3 region: CASSPAVWGYTF. DNA of the CDR3: TGTGCCAGCAGTCCGGCCGTTTGGGGCTACACCTTC. The variable domain in full, with the rest retrieved from reference TRBV7-9 and TRBJ1-2, is DTGVSQNPRHKITKRGQNVTFRCDPISEHNRLYWYRQTLGQGPEFLTYFQNEAQLEKSRLLSDRFSAERPKGSFSTLEIQRTEQGDSAMYLCASSPAVWGYTFGSGTRLTVV.

The chain uses TRBV10-2 and TRBJ2-1, with D tentatively TRBD2 (6 bases). The length of the CDR3 is 15 residues. Germline V gene data show CDR1 as WSHSY and CDR2 as SAAADI. With 7 bases removed from V and 0 bases from J, the gap between germline ends came to 13 bases. CDR3 in amino acids: CASTGGTLSYNEQFF. Here the CDR3 DNA reads TGCGCCAGCACTGGGGGGACCCTCTCCTACAATGAGCAGTTCTTC.

V is TRBV7-9 and J is TRBJ2-7, with 11 bases fitting TRBD1. The germline V gene encodes CDR1 SEHNR and CDR2 FQNEAQ (reference sequence). The CDR3 is 14 amino acids. J was trimmed by 7 bases and V by 6 bases; bases with no gene match: 8. CDR3 protein: CASSNRDRGREQYF. The CDR3 bases are TGTGCCAGCAGTAACCGGGACAGGGGGAGGGAGCAGTACTTC. Using reference TRBV7-9 and TRBJ2-7 for the parts outside the CDR3, the full variable domain is DTGVSQNPRHKITKRGQNVTFRCDPISEHNRLYWYRQTLGQGPEFLTYFQNEAQLEKSRLLSDRFSAERPKGSFSTLEIQRTEQGDSAMYLCASSNRDRGREQYFGPGTRLTVT.

The CDR3 coding sequence is TGCGCCAGCAGCACTGGACAGGGCATTTTGTCGGAAGCTTTCTTT. It yields the protein CASSTGQGILSEAFF. The rearrangement uses TRBV5-1 and TRBJ1-1; 8 positions match TRBD1. This CDR3 is built from 15 residues. J gave up 8 bases and V 4 bases, and 13 bases lay outside the gene matches. Germline V gene sequence: CDR1 SGHRS, CDR2 YFSETQ.

J is TRBJ2-5 and V is TRBV5-4; D gene uncertain. Per germline, CDR1 SGHNT and CDR2 YYREEE (reference sequence). Trimming removed 0 bases at V and 5 bases at J, with 8 bases between. This CDR3 contains 13 residues. CDR3 residues: CASSLVAGETQYF. DNA of the CDR3: TGTGCCAGCAGCTTGGTCGCCGGGGAGACCCAGTACTTC.

The chain combines TRBV9 with TRBJ2-3; D is perhaps TRBD1 (5 bases). Germline CDR1 SGDLS, CDR2 YYNGEE. Trimming stripped 2 bases from V and 4 bases from J, with 17 bases between. This CDR3 comprises 16 residues. Here the CDR3 reads CASSVGSPQGSDTQYF. The DNA for the CDR3 is TGTGCCAGCAGCGTTGGAAGTCCGCAGGGCTCAGATACGCAGTATTTT.

This rearrangement joins TRBV7-2 to TRBJ2-2; tentatively, D is TRBD1 (6 bases). The CDR3 has 14 amino acids. Germline assignment: CDR1 SGHTA and CDR2 FQGNSA. Trimming removed 6 bases from V and 6 bases from J, with 14 bases in between. In nucleotides, the CDR3 is TGTGCCAGCAGTTCAGAAGGGGGACCCGGGGAGCTGTTTTTT. Protein product: CASSSEGGPGELFF.

The chain has TRBV5-5 and TRBJ2-5, with 7 nucleotides matching TRBD2. Germline values: CDR1 SGHKS, CDR2 YYEKEE (reference sequence). The CDR3 has 15 amino acids. J lost 4 bases, V lost 0 bases, and 6 bases had no gene match. CDR3 in amino acids: CASSLVAGSPETQYF. CDR3 bases: TGTGCCAGCAGCTTGGTAGCGGGCTCTCCAGAGACCCAGTACTTC. The whole variable domain, filled in from reference TRBV5-5 and TRBJ2-5, reads DAGVTQSPTHLIKTRGQQVTLRCSPISGHKSVSWYQQVLGQGPQFIFQYYEKEERGRGNFPDRFSARQFPNYSSELNVNALLLGDSALYLCASSLVAGSPETQYFGPGTRLLVL.

There are a few counts of this clone. The chain joins TRBV2 to TRBJ1-5, with D possibly matching TRBD1 (5 bases). The CDR3 length is 13 residues. Germline lookup yields CDR1 SNHLY and CDR2 FYNNEI. V dropped 6 bases and J dropped 11 bases, with 17 bases sitting between them. CDR3 residues: CASRGDSGLTQHF. CDR3 nucleotides: TGTGCCAGCAGGGGGGACTCTGGGTTGACCCAGCATTTT. Using reference TRBV2 and TRBJ1-5 for the parts outside the CDR3, the full variable domain is EPEVTQTPSHQVTQMGQEVILRCVPISNHLYFYWYRQILGQKVEFLVSFYNNEISEKSEIFDDQFSVERPDGSNFTLKIRSTKLEDSAMYFCASRGDSGLTQHFGDGTRLSIL.

V gene TRBV5-1 combines with J gene TRBJ1-2; no reliable D call. Germline V gene lookup returns CDR1 SGHRS and CDR2 YFSETQ. CDR3 length: 14 amino acids. The ends were cut back, 4 bases at V and 5 bases at J, with 15 bases in the middle. The CDR3 DNA reads as TGCGCCAGCAGCAGTCAGATGCCTCCATATGGCTACACCTTC. It yields the protein CASSSQMPPYGYTF.

Written as DNA, the CDR3 is TGTGCCAGCAAACTAGGGCTGGAGCAGTTCTTC. It encodes CASKLGLEQFF. This rearrangement joins TRBV2 to TRBJ2-1, with D perhaps TRBD2 (5 bases). This CDR3 has 11 amino acids. V was clipped by 7 bases and J by 10 bases, with 11 bases between them. The germline V gene encodes CDR1 SNHLY and CDR2 FYNNEI.

The gene calls are TRBV6-5 and TRBJ1-4; D gene ambiguous. V lost 6 bases to trimming and J lost 1 base, with 9 bases between them. Per the germline V gene, CDR1 is MNHEY and CDR2 is SVGAGI. The CDR3 spans 14 residues. The CDR3 region is CASRKAITNEKLFF. CDR3 bases: TGTGCCAGCAGAAAAGCTATAACTAATGAAAAACTGTTTTTT.

The V and J genes are TRBV2 and TRBJ2-3; D might be TRBD1 or TRBD2, each matching 5 bases. CDR3 length: 14 residues. V was pared by 5 bases and J by 5 bases, with 14 bases between. The germline CDR1 and CDR2 sequences are SNHLY and FYNNEI. CDR3 nucleotides: TGTGCCAGCAGTCTCAGTCGAGGGGAAGATACGCAGTATTTT. This translates into CASSLSRGEDTQYF. Full variable domain (missing parts from reference TRBV2 and TRBJ2-3): EPEVTQTPSHQVTQMGQEVILRCVPISNHLYFYWYRQILGQKVEFLVSFYNNEISEKSEIFDDQFSVERPDGSNFTLKIRSTKLEDSAMYFCASSLSRGEDTQYFGPGTRLTVL.

This chain connects TRBV30 to TRBJ1-6; no clear D. Trimming removed 0 bases at V and 7 bases at J, with 10 bases between. Per germline, CDR1 GTSNPN and CDR2 SVGIG (reference sequence). The CDR3 sequence is 14 residues long. CDR3 protein: CAWSVSGGNSPLHF. In nucleotides, the CDR3 is TGTGCCTGGAGTGTATCGGGAGGGAATTCACCCCTCCACTTT.

This chain joins TRBV5-1 and TRBJ1-1; tentatively, D is TRBD1 (6 bases). Trimming took 0 bases from V and 3 from J, leaving 9 bases between them. The CDR3 has 14 residues. The germline CDR1 and CDR2 sequences are SGHRS and YFSETQ. The CDR3 DNA follows: TGCGCCAGCAGCTTGGGGCAGGGGCACACTGAAGCTTTCTTT. Translating it yields CASSLGQGHTEAFF.

In nucleotides, the CDR3 is TGTGCCAGCTCTAAGGGGACGAGCAACACCGGGGAGCTGTTTTTT. It translates to CASSKGTSNTGELFF. The genes are TRBV28 and TRBJ2-2, with D tentatively TRBD1 or TRBD2 (5 bases each). This CDR3 contains 15 residues. CDR1 and CDR2 (germline): MDHEN, SYDVKM. V lost 8 bases, J lost 2 bases, and 15 bases lay in between.

This rearrangement joins TRBV7-3 to TRBJ2-3, with TRBD1 identical over 10 bases. The CDR3 spans 16 residues. Germline CDR1 reads SGHTA; CDR2 reads FQGTGA. The junction had 10 bases not matched to a gene; V was cut back by 5 bases and J by 5 bases. CDR3 sequence reads: CASSDLTGGLQDTQYF. CDR3 nucleotides: TGTGCCAGCAGCGATTTGACAGGGGGCCTGCAAGATACGCAGTATTTT.